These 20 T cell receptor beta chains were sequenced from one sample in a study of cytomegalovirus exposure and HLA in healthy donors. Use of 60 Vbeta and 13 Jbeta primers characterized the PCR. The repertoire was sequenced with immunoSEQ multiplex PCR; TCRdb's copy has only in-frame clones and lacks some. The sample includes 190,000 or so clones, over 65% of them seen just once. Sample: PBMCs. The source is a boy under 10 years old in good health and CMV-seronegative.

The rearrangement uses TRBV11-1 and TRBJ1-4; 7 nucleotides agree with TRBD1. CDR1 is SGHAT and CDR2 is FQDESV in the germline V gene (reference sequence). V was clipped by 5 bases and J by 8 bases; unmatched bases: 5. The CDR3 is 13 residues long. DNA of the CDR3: TGTGCCAGCAGCGCAAACAGGGGCGAAAAACTGTTTTTT. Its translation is CASSANRGEKLFF.

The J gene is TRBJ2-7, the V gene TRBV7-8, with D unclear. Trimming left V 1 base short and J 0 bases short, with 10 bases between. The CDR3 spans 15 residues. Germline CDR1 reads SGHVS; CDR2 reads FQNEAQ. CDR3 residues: CASSLDGQSSYEQYF. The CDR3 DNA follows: TGTGCCAGCAGCTTAGATGGGCAGAGCTCCTACGAGCAGTACTTC.

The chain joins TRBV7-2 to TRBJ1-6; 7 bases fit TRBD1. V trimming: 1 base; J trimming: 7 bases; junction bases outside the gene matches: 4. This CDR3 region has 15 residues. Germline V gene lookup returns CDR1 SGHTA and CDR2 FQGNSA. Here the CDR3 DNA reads TGTGCCAGCAGCTTAGAGGGGGCCGAAAATTCACCCCTCCACTTT. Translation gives CASSLEGAENSPLHF.

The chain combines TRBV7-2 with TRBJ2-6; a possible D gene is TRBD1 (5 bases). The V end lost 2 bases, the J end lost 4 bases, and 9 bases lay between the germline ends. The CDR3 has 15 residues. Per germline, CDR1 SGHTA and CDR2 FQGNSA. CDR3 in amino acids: CASSLQGPGANVLTF. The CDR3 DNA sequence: TGTGCCAGCAGCTTACAGGGTCCCGGGGCCAACGTCCTGACTTTC.

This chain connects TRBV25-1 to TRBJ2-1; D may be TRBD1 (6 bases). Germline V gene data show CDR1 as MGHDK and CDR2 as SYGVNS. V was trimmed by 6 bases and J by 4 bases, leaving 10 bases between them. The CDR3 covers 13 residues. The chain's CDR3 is CASSRGTYNEQFF. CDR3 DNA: TGTGCCAGCAGCAGGGGAACTTACAATGAGCAGTTCTTC.

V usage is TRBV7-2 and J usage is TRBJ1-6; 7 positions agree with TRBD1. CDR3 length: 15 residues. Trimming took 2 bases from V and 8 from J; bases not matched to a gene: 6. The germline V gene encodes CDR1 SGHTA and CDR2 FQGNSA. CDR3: CASSLRQGGDSPLHF. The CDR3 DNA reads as TGTGCCAGCAGCTTACGGCAGGGGGGCGATTCACCCCTCCACTTT. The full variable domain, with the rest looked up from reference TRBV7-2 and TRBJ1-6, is GAGVSQSPSNKVTEKGKDVELRCDPISGHTALYWYRQSLGQGLEFLIYFQGNSAPDKSGLPSDRFSAERTGGSVSTLTIQRTQQEDSAVYLCASSLRQGGDSPLHFGNGTRLTVT.

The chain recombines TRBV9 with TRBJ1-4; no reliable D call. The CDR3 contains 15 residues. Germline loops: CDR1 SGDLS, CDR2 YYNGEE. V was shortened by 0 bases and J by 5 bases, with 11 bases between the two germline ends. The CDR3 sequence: CASSVGGSANEKLFF. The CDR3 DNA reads TGTGCCAGCAGCGTAGGAGGGAGTGCCAATGAAAAACTGTTTTTT.

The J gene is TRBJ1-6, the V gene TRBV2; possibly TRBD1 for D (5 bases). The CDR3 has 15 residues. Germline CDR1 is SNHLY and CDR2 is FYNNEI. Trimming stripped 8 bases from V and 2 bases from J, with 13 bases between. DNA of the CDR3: TGTGCCAGCCCTCCGGTAGGGGCCTATAATTCACCCCTCCACTTT. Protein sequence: CASPPVGAYNSPLHF.

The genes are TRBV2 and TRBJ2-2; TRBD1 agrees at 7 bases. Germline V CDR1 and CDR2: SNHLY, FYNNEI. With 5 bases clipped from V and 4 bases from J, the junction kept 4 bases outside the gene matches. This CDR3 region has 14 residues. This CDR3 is CASSWGQSTGELFF. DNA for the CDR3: TGTGCCAGCAGTTGGGGACAGTCCACCGGGGAGCTGTTTTTT.

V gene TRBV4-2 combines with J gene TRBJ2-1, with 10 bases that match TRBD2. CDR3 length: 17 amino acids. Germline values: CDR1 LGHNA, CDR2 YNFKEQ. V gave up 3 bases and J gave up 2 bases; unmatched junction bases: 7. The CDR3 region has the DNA TGTGCCAGCAGCCAGCGACCAGCGGGGGGGACCTACAATGAGCAGTTCTTC. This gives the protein CASSQRPAGGTYNEQFF.

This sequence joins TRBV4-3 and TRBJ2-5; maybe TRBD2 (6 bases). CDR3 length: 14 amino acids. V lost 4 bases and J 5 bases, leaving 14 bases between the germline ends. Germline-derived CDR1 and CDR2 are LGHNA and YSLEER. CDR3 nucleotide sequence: TGCGCCAGCAGCCCCTTCCTGGCGGGGGAGACCCAGTACTTC. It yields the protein CASSPFLAGETQYF.

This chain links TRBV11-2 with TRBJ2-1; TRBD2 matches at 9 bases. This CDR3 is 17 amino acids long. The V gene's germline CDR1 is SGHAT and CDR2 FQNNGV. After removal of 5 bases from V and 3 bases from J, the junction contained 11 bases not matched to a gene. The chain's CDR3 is CASSQPPLAGLYNEQFF. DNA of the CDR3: TGTGCCAGCAGCCAACCGCCACTAGCGGGTCTCTACAATGAGCAGTTCTTC. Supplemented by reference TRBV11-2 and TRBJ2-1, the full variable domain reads EAGVAQSPRYKIIEKRQSVAFWCNPISGHATLYWYQQILGQGPKLLIQFQNNGVVDDSQLPKDRFSAERLKGVDSTLKIQPAKLEDSAVYLCASSQPPLAGLYNEQFFGPGTRLTVL.

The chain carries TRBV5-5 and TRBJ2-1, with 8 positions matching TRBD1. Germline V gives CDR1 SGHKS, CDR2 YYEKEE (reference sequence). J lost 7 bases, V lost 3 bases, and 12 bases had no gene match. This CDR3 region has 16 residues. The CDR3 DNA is TGTGCCAGCAGCTATTATCCGGGACAGGTTTGGAATGAGCAGTTCTTC. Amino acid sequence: CASSYYPGQVWNEQFF.

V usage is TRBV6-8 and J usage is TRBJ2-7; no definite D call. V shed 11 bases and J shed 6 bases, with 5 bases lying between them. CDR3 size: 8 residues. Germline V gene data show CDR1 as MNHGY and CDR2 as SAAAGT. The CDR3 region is CAGSEQYF. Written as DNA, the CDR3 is TGTGCCGGTAGCGAGCAGTACTTC.

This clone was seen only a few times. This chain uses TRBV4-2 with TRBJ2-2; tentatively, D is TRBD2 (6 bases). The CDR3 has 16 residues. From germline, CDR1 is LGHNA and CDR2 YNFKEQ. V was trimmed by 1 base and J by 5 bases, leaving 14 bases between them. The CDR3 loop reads CASSQAVTSWTGELFF. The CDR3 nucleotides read TGTGCCAGCAGCCAAGCCGTGACTAGTTGGACCGGGGAGCTGTTTTTT.

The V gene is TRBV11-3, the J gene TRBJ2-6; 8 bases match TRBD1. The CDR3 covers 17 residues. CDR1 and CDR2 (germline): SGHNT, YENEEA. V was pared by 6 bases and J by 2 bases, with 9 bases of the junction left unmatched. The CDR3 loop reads CASRPPDRATGANVLTF. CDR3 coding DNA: TGTGCCAGCAGACCTCCGGACAGGGCCACTGGGGCCAACGTCCTGACTTTC. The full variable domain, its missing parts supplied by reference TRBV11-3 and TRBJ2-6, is EAGVVQSPRYKIIEKKQPVAFWCNPISGHNTLYWYLQNLGQGPELLIRYENEEAVDDSQLPKDRFSAERLKGVDSTLKIQPAELGDSAVYLCASRPPDRATGANVLTFGAGSRLTVL.

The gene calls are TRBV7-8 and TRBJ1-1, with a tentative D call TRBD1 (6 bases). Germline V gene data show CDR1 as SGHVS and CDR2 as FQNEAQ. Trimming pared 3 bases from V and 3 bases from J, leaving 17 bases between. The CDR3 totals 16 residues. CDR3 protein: CASSLDQVRGDTEAFF. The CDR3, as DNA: TGTGCCAGCAGCTTGGATCAGGTCAGGGGTGACACTGAAGCTTTCTTT.

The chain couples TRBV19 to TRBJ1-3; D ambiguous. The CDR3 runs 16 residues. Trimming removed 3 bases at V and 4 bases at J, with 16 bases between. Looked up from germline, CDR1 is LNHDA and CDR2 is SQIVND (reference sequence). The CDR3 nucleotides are TGTGCCAGTAGTATTCTAGGAGGGAAGGGCGGAAACACCATATATTTT. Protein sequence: CASSILGGKGGNTIYF.

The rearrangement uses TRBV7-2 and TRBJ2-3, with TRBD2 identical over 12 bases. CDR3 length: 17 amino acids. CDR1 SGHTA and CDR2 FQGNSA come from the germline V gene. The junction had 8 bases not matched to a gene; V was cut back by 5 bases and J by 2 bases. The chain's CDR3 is CASSARLAGETTDTQYF. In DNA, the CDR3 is TGTGCCAGCAGCGCTCGACTAGCGGGGGAGACCACAGATACGCAGTATTTT.

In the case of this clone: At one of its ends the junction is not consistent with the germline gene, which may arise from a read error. The CDR3 DNA follows: TGTTCCAGCAGCGTACAGGGGAACACTGAAGCTTTCTTT. Translated: CSSSVQGNTEAFF. The V gene is TRBV7-9, the J gene TRBJ1-1, with D maybe TRBD1 (6 bases). The CDR3 loop spans 13 amino acids. CDR1 and CDR2 from the germline V gene are SEHNR and FQNEAQ (reference sequence).